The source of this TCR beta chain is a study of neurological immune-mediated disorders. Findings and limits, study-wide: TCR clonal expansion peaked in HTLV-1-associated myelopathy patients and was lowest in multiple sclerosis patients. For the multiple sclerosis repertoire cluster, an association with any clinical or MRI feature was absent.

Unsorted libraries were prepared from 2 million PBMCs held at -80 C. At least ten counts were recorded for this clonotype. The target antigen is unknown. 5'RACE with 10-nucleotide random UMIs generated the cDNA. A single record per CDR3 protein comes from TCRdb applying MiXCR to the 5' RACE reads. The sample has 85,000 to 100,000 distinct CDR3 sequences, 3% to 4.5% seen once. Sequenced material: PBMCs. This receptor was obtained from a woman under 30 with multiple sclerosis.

DNA of the CDR3: TGTGCCAGCTCACCACCAACTTTCTCTAGCGGGGGATTCCCCCATGAGCAGTTCTTC. It is translated as CASSPPTFSSGGFPHEQFF. The rearrangement links TRBV18 to TRBJ2-1; 10 bases are shared with TRBD2. The CDR3 contains 19 residues. The V gene end was trimmed by 0 bases and the J gene end by 8 bases; junction bases not matched to a gene: 16. CDR1 and CDR2 from the germline V gene are KGHSH and LQKENI.